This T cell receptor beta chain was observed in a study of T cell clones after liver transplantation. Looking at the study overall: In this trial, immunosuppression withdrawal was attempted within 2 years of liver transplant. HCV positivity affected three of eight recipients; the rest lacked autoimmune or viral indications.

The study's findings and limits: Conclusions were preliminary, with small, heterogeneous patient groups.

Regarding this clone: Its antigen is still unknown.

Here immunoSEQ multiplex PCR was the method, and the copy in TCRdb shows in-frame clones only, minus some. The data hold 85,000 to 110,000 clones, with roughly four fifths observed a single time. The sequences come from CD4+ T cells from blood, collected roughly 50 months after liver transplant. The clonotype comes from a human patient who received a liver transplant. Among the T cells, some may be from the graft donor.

The CDR3 loop is CASSPASQNSGQPQHF. The CDR3 DNA reads TGTGCCAGCTCACCGGCGAGCCAGAACAGTGGTCAGCCCCAGCATTTT. The chain employs TRBV18 and TRBJ1-5, with D uncertain. V shed 3 bases and J shed 6 bases, with 18 bases lying between them. The CDR3 is made up of 16 amino acids. CDR1 KGHSH and CDR2 LQKENI come from the germline V gene.